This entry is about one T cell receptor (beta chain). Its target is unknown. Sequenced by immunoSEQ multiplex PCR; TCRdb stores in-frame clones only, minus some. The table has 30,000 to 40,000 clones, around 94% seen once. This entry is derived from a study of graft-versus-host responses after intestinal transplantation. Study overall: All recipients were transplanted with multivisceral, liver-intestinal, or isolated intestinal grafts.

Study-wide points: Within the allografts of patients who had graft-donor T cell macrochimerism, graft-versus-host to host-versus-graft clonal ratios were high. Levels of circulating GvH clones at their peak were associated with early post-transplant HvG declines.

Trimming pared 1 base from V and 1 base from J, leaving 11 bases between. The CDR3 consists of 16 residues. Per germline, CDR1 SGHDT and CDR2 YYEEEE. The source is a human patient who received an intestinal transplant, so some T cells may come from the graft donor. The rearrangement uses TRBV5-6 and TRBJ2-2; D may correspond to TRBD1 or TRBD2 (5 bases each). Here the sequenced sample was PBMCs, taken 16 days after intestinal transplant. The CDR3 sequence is CASSLYGAKNTGELFF. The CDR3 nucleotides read TGTGCCAGCAGCTTGTACGGGGCGAAGAACACCGGGGAGCTGTTTTTT.